One and the same sample provided the 10 T cell receptor beta chains below, sequenced in a study of regulatory T cells in long-lasting Graves disease. Noted time point: newly diagnosed GD, antithyroid drugs for less than 3 months. PBMC-derived RNA was used for the TCR library. With iRepertoire HTBI primers and Arm-PCR of CDR3 regions, TCR beta libraries were built. Using its own MiXCR run on the multiplex PCR reads, TCRdb lists one record per CDR3 protein. The table has approximately 540,000 distinct CDR3 sequences, 12% seen once. The same sample was also studied in work on T cells in Graves' hyperthyroidism and ophthalmopathy.

Sequenced here: peripheral blood mononuclear cells (PBMCs), sampled at new diagnosis, from a patient treated with antithyroid drugs. The receptors shown here come from a woman younger than 45 with Graves disease.

At least ten counts were recorded for this clonotype. This chain uses TRBV7-9 with TRBJ1-2, with no clear D. V was clipped by 2 bases and J by 10 bases, with 8 bases between them. Germline assignment: CDR1 SEHNR and CDR2 FQNEAQ (reference sequence). The CDR3 spans 11 residues. The CDR3 DNA reads TGTGCCAGCAGCTTAATGGGCCCCTACACCTTC. Its translation: CASSLMGPYTF. Full variable domain (outside the CDR3, taken from reference TRBV7-9 and TRBJ1-2): DTGVSQNPRHKITKRGQNVTFRCDPISEHNRLYWYRQTLGQGPEFLTYFQNEAQLEKSRLLSDRFSAERPKGSFSTLEIQRTEQGDSAMYLCASSLMGPYTFGSGTRLTVV.

This clonotype was detected many times. The chain employs TRBV30 and TRBJ1-2; unclear D gene. The CDR3 is made up of 12 amino acids. Germline-derived CDR1 and CDR2 are GTSNPN and SVGIG (reference sequence). V was cut by 6 bases and J by 3 bases, with 11 bases left in between. The CDR3 loop is CACKSKYYGYTF. The CDR3 DNA follows: TGTGCCTGCAAGTCGAAGTACTATGGCTACACCTTC.

This clonotype was counted ten times or more. This rearrangement joins TRBV11-2 to TRBJ1-2; D perhaps matches TRBD1 (5 bases). This CDR3 has 13 residues. With 5 bases removed from V and 4 bases from J, the gap between germline ends came to 11 bases. The germline gives CDR1 SGHAT, CDR2 FQNNGV. CDR3 sequence (DNA): TGTGCCAGCAGCCCAGGGAGCCTCTATGGCTACACCTTC. Translated: CASSPGSLYGYTF.

This clonotype was seen repeatedly, ten times or more. V is TRBV27 and J is TRBJ2-1, with TRBD2 as a possible D gene (6 bases). The germline gives CDR1 MNHEY, CDR2 SMNVEV (reference sequence). Trimming shortened V by 8 bases and J by 8 bases, and 19 bases separated the two germline ends. The CDR3 runs to 14 residues. In DNA form, the CDR3 reads TGTGCCAGCCGACGGGTGGAGGGCGTCGATGAGCAGTTCTTC. This gives the protein CASRRVEGVDEQFF.

At least ten counts were recorded for this clonotype. The V and J genes are TRBV29-1 and TRBJ2-1; TRBD2 aligns across 12 bases. J was trimmed by 10 bases and V by 6 bases; bases with no gene match: 16. The CDR3 is 16 amino acids. Germline assignment: CDR1 SQVTM and CDR2 ANQGSEA. The CDR3 protein is CSVEKGLAGYRREQFF. CDR3 in DNA: TGCAGCGTCGAGAAAGGACTAGCGGGATACCGGAGGGAGCAGTTCTTC.

At least ten counts were recorded for this clonotype. The V and J genes are TRBV20-1 and TRBJ1-6, with D possibly TRBD1 on 6 matching bases. Germline V lookup: CDR1 DFQATT, CDR2 SNEGSKA (reference sequence). The CDR3 is 13 amino acids. With 3 bases removed from V and 8 bases from J, the gap between germline ends came to 11 bases. The CDR3: CSARDSAYSPLHF. CDR3 bases: TGCAGTGCTAGGGACAGCGCGTATTCACCCCTCCACTTT.

The V and J genes are TRBV20-1 and TRBJ2-3, with 7 bases that match TRBD2. V lost 3 bases and J lost 2; bases outside the gene matches: 8. Per the germline V gene, CDR1 is DFQATT and CDR2 is SNEGSKA (reference sequence). The CDR3 is 15 residues long. For the CDR3, the DNA is TGCAGTGCTAGGGTTGGCGGGAGTTTCACAGATACGCAGTATTTT. It is translated as CSARVGGSFTDTQYF.

This clonotype occurred many times. The V gene is TRBV7-2, the J gene TRBJ2-5; 8 positions match TRBD2. The V gene end was trimmed by 10 bases and the J gene end by 2 bases; junction bases not matched to a gene: 9. CDR3 length: 14 amino acids. Germline V gene data show CDR1 as SGHTA and CDR2 as FQGNSA. DNA for the CDR3: TGTGCCACCGACGGCGCGGGAGGACAAGAGACCCAGTACTTC. Translated, it gives CATDGAGGQETQYF.

The V and J genes are TRBV7-2 and TRBJ2-1; no reliable D call. Trimming stripped 0 bases from V and 8 bases from J, with 17 bases between. The CDR3 contains 16 residues. Germline assignment: CDR1 SGHTA and CDR2 FQGNSA. The CDR3 DNA is TGTGCCAGCAGCTTAGCCGGGCCCCCACGCGCAGATGAGCAGTTCTTC. Residues: CASSLAGPPRADEQFF.

In this sample, this clonotype turned up many times. This sequence joins TRBV28 and TRBJ2-7; D remains unclear. The CDR3 is 12 amino acids. V was shortened by 6 bases and J by 6 bases, with 12 bases between the two germline ends. Per germline, CDR1 MDHEN and CDR2 SYDVKM. The CDR3 loop reads CASSLRLSEQYF. Here the CDR3 DNA reads TGTGCCAGCAGCTTAAGGCTCTCCGAGCAGTACTTC. Looking up the rest from reference TRBV28 and TRBJ2-7 gives the full variable domain: DVKVTQSSRYLVKRTGEKVFLECVQDMDHENMFWYRQDPGLGLRLIYFSYDVKMKEKGDIPEGYSVSREKKERFSLILESASTNQTSMYLCASSLRLSEQYFGPGTRLTVT.